The clone carrying this T cell receptor beta chain was counted a single time. The CDR3 sequence is 14 residues long. V lost 2 bases to trimming and J lost 1 base, with 8 bases between them. CDR1 and CDR2 (germline): MDHEN, SYDVKM. The data were taken from a study of control samples from healthy donors and cancer patients. Profiled with immunoSEQ multiplex PCR; TCRdb holds only in-frame clones, not every one. Of roughly 140,000 clones listed, 85% to 95% are singletons. The specimen was blood. The chain recombines TRBV28 with TRBJ1-1, with a possible D match to TRBD1 (6 bases). This TCR came from a man aged 50 or older in good health. CDR3 DNA: TGTGCCAGCAGTTTAGACAGGAGGAACACTGAAGCTTTCTTT. Residues: CASSLDRRNTEAFF.